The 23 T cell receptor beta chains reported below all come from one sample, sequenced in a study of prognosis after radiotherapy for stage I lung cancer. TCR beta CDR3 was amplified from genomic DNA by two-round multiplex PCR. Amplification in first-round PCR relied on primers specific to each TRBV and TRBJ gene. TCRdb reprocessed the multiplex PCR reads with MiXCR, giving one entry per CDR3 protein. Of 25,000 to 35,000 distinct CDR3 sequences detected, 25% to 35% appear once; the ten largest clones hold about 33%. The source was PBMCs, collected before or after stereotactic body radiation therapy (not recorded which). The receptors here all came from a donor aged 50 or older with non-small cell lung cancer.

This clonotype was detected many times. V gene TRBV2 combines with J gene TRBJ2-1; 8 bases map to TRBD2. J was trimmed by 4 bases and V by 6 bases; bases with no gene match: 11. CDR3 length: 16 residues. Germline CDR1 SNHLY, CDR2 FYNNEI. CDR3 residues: CASRSGSTPWYNEQFF. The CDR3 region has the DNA TGTGCCAGCAGAAGCGGGAGTACTCCGTGGTACAATGAGCAGTTCTTC. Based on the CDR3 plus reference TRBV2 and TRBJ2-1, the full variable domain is EPEVTQTPSHQVTQMGQEVILRCVPISNHLYFYWYRQILGQKVEFLVSFYNNEISEKSEIFDDQFSVERPDGSNFTLKIRSTKLEDSAMYFCASRSGSTPWYNEQFFGPGTRLTVL.

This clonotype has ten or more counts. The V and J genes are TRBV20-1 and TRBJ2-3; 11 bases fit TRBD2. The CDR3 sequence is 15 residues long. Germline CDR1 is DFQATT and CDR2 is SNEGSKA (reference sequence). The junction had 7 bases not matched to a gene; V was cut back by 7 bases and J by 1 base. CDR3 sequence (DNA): TGCAGTGAGATTAGCGGGAGGGGTGGCACAGATACGCAGTATTTT. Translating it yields CSEISGRGGTDTQYF.

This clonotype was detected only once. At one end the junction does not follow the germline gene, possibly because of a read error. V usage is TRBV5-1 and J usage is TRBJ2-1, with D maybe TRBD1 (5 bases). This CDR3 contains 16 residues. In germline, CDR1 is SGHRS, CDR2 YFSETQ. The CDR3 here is CASRLEQVTRSNGQFF. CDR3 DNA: TGCGCCAGCAGATTGGAACAGGTCACCCGAAGCAATGGGCAGTTCTTC.

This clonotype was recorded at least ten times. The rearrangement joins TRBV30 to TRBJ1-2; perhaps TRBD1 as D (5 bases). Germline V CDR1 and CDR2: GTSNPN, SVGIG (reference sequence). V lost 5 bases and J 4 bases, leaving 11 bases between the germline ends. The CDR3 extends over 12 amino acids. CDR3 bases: TGTGCCTGGGATTTTGGGGGCTATGGCTACACCTTC. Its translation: CAWDFGGYGYTF.

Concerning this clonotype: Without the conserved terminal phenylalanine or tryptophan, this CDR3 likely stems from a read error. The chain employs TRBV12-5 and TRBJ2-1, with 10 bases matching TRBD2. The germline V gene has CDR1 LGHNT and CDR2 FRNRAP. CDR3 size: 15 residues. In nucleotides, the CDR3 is TGTGCTAGTGGCTTGAGCGGGAGGGCCAACGATGAACAGTTCCTC. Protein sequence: CASGLSGRANDEQFL.

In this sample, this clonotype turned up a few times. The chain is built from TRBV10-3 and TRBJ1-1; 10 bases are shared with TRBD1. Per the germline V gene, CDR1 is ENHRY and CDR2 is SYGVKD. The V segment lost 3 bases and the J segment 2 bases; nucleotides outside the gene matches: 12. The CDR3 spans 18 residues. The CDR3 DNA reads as TGTGCCATCAGTGACCCGTTAGGGACAGGGGACCGAAACACTGAAGCTTTCTTT. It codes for CAISDPLGTGDRNTEAFF.

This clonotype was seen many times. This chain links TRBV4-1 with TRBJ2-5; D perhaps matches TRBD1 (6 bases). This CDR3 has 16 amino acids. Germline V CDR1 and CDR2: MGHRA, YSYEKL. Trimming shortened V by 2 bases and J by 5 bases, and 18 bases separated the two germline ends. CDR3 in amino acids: CASSQSLSRGQETQYF. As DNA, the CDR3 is TGCGCCAGCAGCCAAAGCCTATCCAGGGGTCAGGAGACCCAGTACTTC.

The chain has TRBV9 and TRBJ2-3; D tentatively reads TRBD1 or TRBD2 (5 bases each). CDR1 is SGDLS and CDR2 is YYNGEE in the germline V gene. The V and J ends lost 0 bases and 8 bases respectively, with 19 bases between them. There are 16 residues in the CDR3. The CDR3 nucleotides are TGTGCCAGCAGCGTAGCGCCGGGACCCCAAGGTGGTACGCAGTATTTT. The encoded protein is CASSVAPGPQGGTQYF. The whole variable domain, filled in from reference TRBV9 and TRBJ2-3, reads DSGVTQTPKHLITATGQRVTLRCSPRSGDLSVYWYQQSLDQGLQFLIQYYNGEERAKGNILERFSAQQFPDLHSELNLSSLELGDSALYFCASSVAPGPQGGTQYFGPGTRLTVL.

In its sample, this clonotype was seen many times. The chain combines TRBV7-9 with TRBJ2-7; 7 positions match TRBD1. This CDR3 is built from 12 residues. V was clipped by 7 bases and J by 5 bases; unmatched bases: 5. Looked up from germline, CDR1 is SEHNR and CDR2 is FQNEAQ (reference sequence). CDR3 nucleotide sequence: TGTGCCAGCACCACCACAGGGGACGAGCAGTACTTC. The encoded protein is CASTTTGDEQYF.

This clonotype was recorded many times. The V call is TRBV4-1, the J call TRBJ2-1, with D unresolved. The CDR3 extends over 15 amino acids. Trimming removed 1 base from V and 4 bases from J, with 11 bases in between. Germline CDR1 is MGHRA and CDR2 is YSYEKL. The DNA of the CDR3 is TGCGCCAGCAGCCAAGCGGAGTTTGGATACAATGAGCAGTTCTTC. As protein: CASSQAEFGYNEQFF.

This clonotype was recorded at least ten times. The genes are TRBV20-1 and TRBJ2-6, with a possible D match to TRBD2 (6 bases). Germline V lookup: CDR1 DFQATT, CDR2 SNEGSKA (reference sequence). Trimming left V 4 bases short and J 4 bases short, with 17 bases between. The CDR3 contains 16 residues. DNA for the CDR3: TGCAGTGCTATGGCCCGGGGGTCGCGGGGGGCCAACGTCCTGACTTTC. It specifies CSAMARGSRGANVLTF.

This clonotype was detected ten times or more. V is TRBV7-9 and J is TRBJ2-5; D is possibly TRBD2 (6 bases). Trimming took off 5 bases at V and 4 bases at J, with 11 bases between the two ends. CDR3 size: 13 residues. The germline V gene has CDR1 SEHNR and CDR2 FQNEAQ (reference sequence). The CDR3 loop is CASSRERGETQYF. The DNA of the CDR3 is TGTGCCAGCAGCCGGGAGAGGGGAGAGACCCAGTACTTC.

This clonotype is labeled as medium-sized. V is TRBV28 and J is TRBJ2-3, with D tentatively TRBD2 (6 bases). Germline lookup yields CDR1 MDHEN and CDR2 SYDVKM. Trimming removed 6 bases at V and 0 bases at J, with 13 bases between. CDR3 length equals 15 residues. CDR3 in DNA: TGTGCCAGCAGACCCTCCGGAGGGAGCACAGATACGCAGTATTTT. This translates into CASRPSGGSTDTQYF. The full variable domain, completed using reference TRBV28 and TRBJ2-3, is DVKVTQSSRYLVKRTGEKVFLECVQDMDHENMFWYRQDPGLGLRLIYFSYDVKMKEKGDIPEGYSVSREKKERFSLILESASTNQTSMYLCASRPSGGSTDTQYFGPGTRLTVL.

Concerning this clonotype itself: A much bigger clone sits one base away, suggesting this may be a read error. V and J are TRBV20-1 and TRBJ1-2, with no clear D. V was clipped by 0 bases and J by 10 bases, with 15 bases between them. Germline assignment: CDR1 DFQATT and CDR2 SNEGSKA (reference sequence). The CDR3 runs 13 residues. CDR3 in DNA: TGCAGTGCTAGAGATGACGGCCTAGAGGTCTACACCTTC. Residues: CSARDDGLEVYTF.

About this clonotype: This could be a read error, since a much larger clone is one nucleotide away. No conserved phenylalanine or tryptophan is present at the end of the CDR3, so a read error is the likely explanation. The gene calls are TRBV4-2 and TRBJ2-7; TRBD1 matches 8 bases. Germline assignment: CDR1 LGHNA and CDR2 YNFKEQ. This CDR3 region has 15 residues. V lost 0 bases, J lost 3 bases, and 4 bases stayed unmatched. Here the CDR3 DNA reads TGTGCCAGCAGCCAAGAAGGACAGGGACTCTACGAGCAGTACTTA. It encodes CASSQEGQGLYEQYL.

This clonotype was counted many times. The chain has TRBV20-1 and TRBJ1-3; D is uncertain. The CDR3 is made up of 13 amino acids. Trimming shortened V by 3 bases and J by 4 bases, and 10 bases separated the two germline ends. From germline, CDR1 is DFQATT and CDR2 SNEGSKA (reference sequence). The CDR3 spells CSASPGSGNTIYF. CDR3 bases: TGCAGTGCTAGTCCCGGGTCCGGAAACACCATATATTTT.

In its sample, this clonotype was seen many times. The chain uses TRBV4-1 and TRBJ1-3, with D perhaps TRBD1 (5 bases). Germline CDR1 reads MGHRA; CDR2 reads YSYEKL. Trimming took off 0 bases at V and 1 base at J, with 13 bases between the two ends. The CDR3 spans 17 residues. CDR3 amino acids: CASSQDWGFPSGNTIYF. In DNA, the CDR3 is TGCGCCAGCAGCCAAGATTGGGGGTTCCCTTCTGGAAACACCATATATTTT.

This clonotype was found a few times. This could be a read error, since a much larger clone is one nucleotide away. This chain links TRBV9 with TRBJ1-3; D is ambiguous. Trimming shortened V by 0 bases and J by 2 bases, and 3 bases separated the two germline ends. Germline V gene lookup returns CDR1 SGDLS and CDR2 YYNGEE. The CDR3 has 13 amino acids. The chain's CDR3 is CASSVETGNTIYF. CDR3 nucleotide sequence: TGTGCCAGCAGCGTAGAAACTGGAAACACCATATATTTT.

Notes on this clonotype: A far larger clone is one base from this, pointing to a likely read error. CDR3 loop: CASISSRAGNEQFF. The CDR3, as DNA: TGTGCCAGCATCTCAAGCCGGGCGGGCAATGAGCAGTTCTTC. The chain combines TRBV2 with TRBJ2-1; D might be TRBD2 (5 bases). Trimming left V 7 bases short and J 6 bases short, with 16 bases between. The CDR3 spans 14 residues. Per germline, CDR1 SNHLY and CDR2 FYNNEI.

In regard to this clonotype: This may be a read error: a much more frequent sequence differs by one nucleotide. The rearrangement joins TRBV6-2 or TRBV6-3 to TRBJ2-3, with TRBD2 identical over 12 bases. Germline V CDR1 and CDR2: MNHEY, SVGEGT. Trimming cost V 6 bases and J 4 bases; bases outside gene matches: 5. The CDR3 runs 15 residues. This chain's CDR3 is CASSWTSGIADTQYF. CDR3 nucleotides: TGTGCCAGCAGCTGGACTAGCGGGATCGCAGATACGCAGTATTTT.

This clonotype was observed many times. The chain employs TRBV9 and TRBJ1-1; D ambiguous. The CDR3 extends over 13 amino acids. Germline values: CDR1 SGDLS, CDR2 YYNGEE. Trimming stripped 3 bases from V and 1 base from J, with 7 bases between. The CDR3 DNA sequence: TGTGCCAGCAGCGAAGTCAGGAACACTGAAGCTTTCTTT. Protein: CASSEVRNTEAFF.

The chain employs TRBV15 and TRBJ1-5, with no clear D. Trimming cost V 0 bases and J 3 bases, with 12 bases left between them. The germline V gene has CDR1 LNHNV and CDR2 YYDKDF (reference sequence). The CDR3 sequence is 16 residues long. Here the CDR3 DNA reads TGTGCCACCAGCAGAGATCCCGGGCGGCCCAATCAGCCCCAGCATTTT. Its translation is CATSRDPGRPNQPQHF.

The CDR3 loop is CSARDSPYEQYF. The CDR3 nucleotides are TGCAGCGCCAGGGACAGTCCCTACGAGCAGTACTTC. This rearrangement joins TRBV29-1 to TRBJ2-7; 7 positions agree with TRBD1. The ends lost 7 bases at V and 2 bases at J; junction bases unmatched: 5. Germline loops: CDR1 SQVTM, CDR2 ANQGSEA. This CDR3 is 12 amino acids long.